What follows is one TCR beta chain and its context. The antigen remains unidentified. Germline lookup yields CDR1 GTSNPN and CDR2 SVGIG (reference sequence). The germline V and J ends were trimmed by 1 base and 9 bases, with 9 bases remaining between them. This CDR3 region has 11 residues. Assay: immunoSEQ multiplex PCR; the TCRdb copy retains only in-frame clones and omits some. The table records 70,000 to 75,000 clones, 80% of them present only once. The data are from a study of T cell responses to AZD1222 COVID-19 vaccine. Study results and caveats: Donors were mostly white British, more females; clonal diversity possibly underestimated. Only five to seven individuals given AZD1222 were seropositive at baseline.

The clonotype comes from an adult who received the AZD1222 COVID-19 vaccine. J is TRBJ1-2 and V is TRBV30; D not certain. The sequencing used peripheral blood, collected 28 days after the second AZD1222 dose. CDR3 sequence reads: CAWSDGVRYTF. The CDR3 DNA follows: TGTGCCTGGAGTGACGGGGTTCGCTACACCTTC.